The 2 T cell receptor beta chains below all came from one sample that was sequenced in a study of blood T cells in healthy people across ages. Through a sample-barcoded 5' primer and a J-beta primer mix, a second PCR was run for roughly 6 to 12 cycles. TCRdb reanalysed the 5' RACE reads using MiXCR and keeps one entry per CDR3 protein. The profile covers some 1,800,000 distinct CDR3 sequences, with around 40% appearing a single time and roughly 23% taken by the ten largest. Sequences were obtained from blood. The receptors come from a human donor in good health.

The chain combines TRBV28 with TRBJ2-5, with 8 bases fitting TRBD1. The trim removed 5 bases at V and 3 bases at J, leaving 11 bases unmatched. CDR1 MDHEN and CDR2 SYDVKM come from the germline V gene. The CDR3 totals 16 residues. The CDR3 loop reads CASSLAYSDREETQYF. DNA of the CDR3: TGTGCCAGCAGTCTAGCCTACTCGGACAGGGAAGAGACCCAGTACTTC.

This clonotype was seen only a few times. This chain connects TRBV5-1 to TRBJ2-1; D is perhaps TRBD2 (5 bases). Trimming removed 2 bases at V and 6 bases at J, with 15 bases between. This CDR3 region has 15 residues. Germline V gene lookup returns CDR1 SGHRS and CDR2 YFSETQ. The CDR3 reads CASSFLGGPPNEQFF. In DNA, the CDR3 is TGCGCCAGCAGCTTCTTAGGAGGACCTCCCAATGAGCAGTTCTTC.